The 32 T cell receptor beta chains listed next were all sequenced from one sample in a study of cytomegalovirus exposure and HLA in healthy donors. Use of 60 Vbeta and 13 Jbeta primers characterized the PCR. Generated by immunoSEQ multiplex PCR, the TCRdb table keeps only in-frame clones and is missing some. The sample lists about 93,000 clones, about 81% occurring once. The sample consisted of PBMCs. These receptors were taken from a middle-aged woman in good health and CMV-seronegative.

This clone occurred once. The J gene is TRBJ1-5, the V gene TRBV9; 8 nucleotides align to TRBD1. CDR1 and CDR2 (germline): SGDLS, YYNGEE. The trim removed 3 bases at V and 5 bases at J, leaving 10 bases unmatched. CDR3 length: 16 residues. The CDR3 nucleotides read TGTGCCAGCAGCGCAAGCTCAGGGGGCGCAGATCAGCCCCAGCATTTT. This encodes CASSASSGGADQPQHF. The full variable domain, completed using reference TRBV9 and TRBJ1-5, is DSGVTQTPKHLITATGQRVTLRCSPRSGDLSVYWYQQSLDQGLQFLIQYYNGEERAKGNILERFSAQQFPDLHSELNLSSLELGDSALYFCASSASSGGADQPQHFGDGTRLSIL.

The V gene is TRBV7-2, the J gene TRBJ2-5; D is uncertain. This CDR3 is built from 11 residues. CDR1 and CDR2 (germline): SGHTA, FQGNSA. The V gene lost 5 bases and the J gene lost 6 bases, with 7 bases spanning the gap. The CDR3 nucleotides read TGTGCCAGCAGCCTCAGGAAGACCCAGTACTTC. Protein product: CASSLRKTQYF.

This rearrangement joins TRBV6-1 to TRBJ2-2; D uncertain. The germline V gene has CDR1 MNHNS and CDR2 SASEGT. The CDR3 sequence is 11 residues long. The V gene lost 9 bases and the J gene lost 6 bases, with 8 bases spanning the gap. CDR3 residues: CASQSAGELFF. The CDR3 region has the DNA TGTGCCAGTCAGTCTGCCGGGGAGCTGTTTTTT.

V gene TRBV15 combines with J gene TRBJ1-5, with D maybe TRBD1 (5 bases). This CDR3 has 16 amino acids. Germline V gene lookup returns CDR1 LNHNV and CDR2 YYDKDF (reference sequence). The ends were cut back, 2 bases at V and 7 bases at J, with 18 bases in the middle. The CDR3 DNA reads TGTGCCACCAGCAGAACTGTAGGGGACTTTAAGCAGCCCCAGCATTTT. It yields the protein CATSRTVGDFKQPQHF. Filled out from reference TRBV15 and TRBJ1-5, the complete variable domain reads DAMVIQNPRYQVTQFGKPVTLSCSQTLNHNVMYWYQQKSSQAPKLLFHYYDKDFNNEADTPDNFQSRRPNTSFCFLDIRSPGLGDTAMYLCATSRTVGDFKQPQHFGDGTRLSIL.

This clone appeared a single time. V usage is TRBV7-2 and J usage is TRBJ1-2; D gene unclear. Germline V CDR1 and CDR2: SGHTA, FQGNSA. The CDR3 covers 14 residues. V lost 3 bases, J lost 8 bases, and 16 bases lay in between. In DNA form, the CDR3 reads TGTGCCAGCAGCTTCGGACCGATTGGAGGAGGCTACACCTTC. This encodes CASSFGPIGGGYTF.

The CDR3 spells CSVEVWTGGANYGYTF. The CDR3 DNA reads as TGCAGCGTTGAAGTATGGACAGGGGGGGCGAACTATGGCTACACCTTC. V usage is TRBV29-1 and J usage is TRBJ1-2; 10 positions agree with TRBD1. The length of the CDR3 is 16 residues. V trimming: 1 base; J trimming: 2 bases; junction bases outside the gene matches: 7. CDR1 and CDR2 from the germline V gene are SQVTM and ANQGSEA.

To note about this clone: As the CDR3 is not closed by the conserved phenylalanine or tryptophan, this likely results from a read error. The chain recombines TRBV27 with TRBJ1-1, with a tentative D call TRBD1 (5 bases). This CDR3 comprises 15 residues. Per germline, CDR1 MNHEY and CDR2 SMNVEV (reference sequence). V was cut by 5 bases and J by 6 bases, with 19 bases left in between. The chain's CDR3 is CASSIGAWGGAEAFL. The DNA for the CDR3 is TGTGCCAGCAGTATAGGGGCGTGGGGAGGTGCTGAAGCTTTCCTT.

This sequence joins TRBV28 and TRBJ2-5; 11 bases align to TRBD1. The CDR3 totals 16 residues. V lost 4 bases to trimming and J lost 4 bases; unmatched junction nucleotides: 8. Germline V CDR1 and CDR2: MDHEN, SYDVKM. The CDR3 loop reads CASSSPGQGARETQYF. CDR3 DNA: TGTGCCAGCAGTTCCCCCGGACAGGGGGCGAGAGAGACCCAGTACTTC.

V and J are TRBV25-1 and TRBJ2-1, with 11 bases identical to TRBD1. V lost 2 bases to trimming and J lost 6 bases; unmatched junction nucleotides: 6. CDR1 is MGHDK, CDR2 SYGVNS, per germline. The CDR3 extends over 16 amino acids. CDR3 protein: CASSEKDRGPSNEQFF. The DNA of the CDR3 is TGTGCCAGCAGTGAAAAGGACAGGGGGCCTTCCAATGAGCAGTTCTTC.

The rearrangement links TRBV15 to TRBJ2-5; maybe TRBD2 (6 bases). Looked up from germline, CDR1 is LNHNV and CDR2 is YYDKDF (reference sequence). The CDR3 sequence is 17 residues long. V was cut by 1 base and J by 4 bases, with 19 bases left in between. CDR3 protein: CATSRVVRGEWRETQYF. The DNA for the CDR3 is TGTGCCACCAGCAGAGTAGTGCGCGGGGAGTGGCGAGAGACCCAGTACTTC. The entire variable domain, with the rest obtained from reference TRBV15 and TRBJ2-5, is as follows: DAMVIQNPRYQVTQFGKPVTLSCSQTLNHNVMYWYQQKSSQAPKLLFHYYDKDFNNEADTPDNFQSRRPNTSFCFLDIRSPGLGDTAMYLCATSRVVRGEWRETQYFGPGTRLLVL.

V usage is TRBV6-6 and J usage is TRBJ1-4; D gene ambiguous. Germline CDR1 and CDR2: MNHNY and SVGAGI (reference sequence). The V end lost 6 bases, the J end lost 14 bases, and 16 bases lay between the germline ends. The CDR3 has 12 amino acids. CDR3 sequence: CASSHPGLTLFF. The CDR3 DNA is TGTGCCAGCAGCCATCCCGGACTGACGCTGTTTTTT.

V is TRBV9 and J is TRBJ2-7, with TRBD1 matching 10 bases. Germline assignment: CDR1 SGDLS and CDR2 YYNGEE. The CDR3 spans 15 residues. V lost 1 base to trimming and J lost 3 bases; unmatched junction nucleotides: 4. CDR3 in amino acids: CASSVRDRGFYEQYF. The DNA for the CDR3 is TGTGCCAGCAGCGTAAGGGACAGGGGTTTCTACGAGCAGTACTTC.

This chain links TRBV25-1 with TRBJ2-5, with 9 bases aligning to TRBD2. Germline V gives CDR1 MGHDK, CDR2 SYGVNS. The V segment lost 3 bases and the J segment 7 bases; nucleotides outside the gene matches: 18. This CDR3 contains 18 residues. The CDR3 DNA sequence: TGTGCCAGCAGTGATCTTGCTTTTGGGACTAGCTATCTTGGGACCCAGTACTTC. As protein: CASSDLAFGTSYLGTQYF.

The chain employs TRBV6-5 and TRBJ1-4; D might be TRBD1 (5 bases). Germline V CDR1 and CDR2: MNHEY, SVGAGI. The V end was cut by 2 bases, the J end by 5 bases, with 9 bases between. The CDR3 is 14 amino acids. This CDR3 is CASSYGGGNEKLFF. The DNA of the CDR3 is TGTGCCAGCAGTTACGGGGGGGGGAATGAAAAACTGTTTTTT.

The genes are TRBV7-3 and TRBJ1-1; no firm D call. The CDR3 is 13 residues long. The V and J ends lost 1 base and 6 bases respectively, with 9 bases between them. Germline loops: CDR1 SGHTA, CDR2 FQGTGA. CDR3 protein: CASSLNRQAEAFF. For the CDR3, the DNA is TGTGCCAGCAGCTTAAATAGGCAGGCTGAAGCTTTCTTT.

The V call is TRBV28, the J call TRBJ2-7, with D possibly TRBD1 on 6 matching bases. Germline CDR1 reads MDHEN; CDR2 reads SYDVKM. Trimming removed 7 bases at V and 2 bases at J, with 15 bases between. The CDR3 contains 14 residues. CDR3 nucleotides: TGTGCCAGCAATCCGAGGGGGATCGCCTACGAGCAGTACTTC. Translating gives CASNPRGIAYEQYF. The whole variable domain, remainder taken from reference TRBV28 and TRBJ2-7, is DVKVTQSSRYLVKRTGEKVFLECVQDMDHENMFWYRQDPGLGLRLIYFSYDVKMKEKGDIPEGYSVSREKKERFSLILESASTNQTSMYLCASNPRGIAYEQYFGPGTRLTVT.

The J gene is TRBJ1-2, the V gene TRBV4-3; D may be TRBD1 (5 bases). This CDR3 is 13 amino acids long. The V end lost 0 bases, the J end lost 3 bases, and 5 bases lay between the germline ends. Germline lookup yields CDR1 LGHNA and CDR2 YSLEER. The CDR3 coding sequence is TGCGCCAGCAGCCAAGACAGGGACTATGGCTACACCTTC. Translation: CASSQDRDYGYTF.

The gene calls are TRBV18 and TRBJ2-4; 8 nucleotides match TRBD1. This CDR3 has 14 residues. V trimming: 6 bases; J trimming: 7 bases; junction bases outside the gene matches: 8. CDR1 KGHSH and CDR2 LQKENI come from the germline V gene. DNA for the CDR3: TGTGCCAGCTCTCTCGGGACAGGATTGAACATTCAGTACTTC. It is translated as CASSLGTGLNIQYF.

The V gene is TRBV5-1, the J gene TRBJ2-1; possibly TRBD1 for D (6 bases). This CDR3 has 17 amino acids. Trimming took 1 base from V and 0 from J, leaving 14 bases between them. In germline, CDR1 is SGHRS, CDR2 YFSETQ. CDR3: CASSLYTGPSSYNEQFF. Here the CDR3 DNA reads TGCGCCAGCAGCTTGTATACAGGGCCGAGCTCCTACAATGAGCAGTTCTTC.

This clone was seen a few times. The chain is built from TRBV4-1 and TRBJ1-2; D remains unclear. Germline V CDR1 and CDR2: MGHRA, YSYEKL. CDR3 length equals 16 residues. V was cut by 1 base and J by 14 bases, with 26 bases left in between. The CDR3 DNA is TGCGCCAGCAGCCAAGGATTTATCGAGCGGACTCTGAGAGGAACCTTC. Its translation: CASSQGFIERTLRGTF.

This sequence joins TRBV27 and TRBJ2-7; D perhaps matches TRBD2 (6 bases). V lost 3 bases and J lost 6, with 21 bases in between. The CDR3 sequence is 16 residues long. CDR1 is MNHEY, CDR2 SMNVEV, per germline (reference sequence). CDR3 in amino acids: CASSFSLGSGPLEQYF. Here the CDR3 DNA reads TGTGCCAGCAGTTTCTCCTTGGGGAGCGGGCCCCTCGAGCAGTACTTC.

The chain uses TRBV28 and TRBJ1-2; 7 positions match TRBD1. The germline gives CDR1 MDHEN, CDR2 SYDVKM. Germline trimming cut 5 bases from V and 5 bases from J; bases unmatched to any gene: 11. The CDR3 consists of 15 residues. CDR3 DNA sequence: TGTGCCAGCAGTATAGTCACAGGGGATGGATATGGCTACACCTTC. Translating it yields CASSIVTGDGYGYTF.

The chain is built from TRBV27 and TRBJ2-4, with 9 positions matching TRBD2. This CDR3 contains 16 residues. The trim removed 5 bases at V and 0 bases at J, leaving 5 bases unmatched. Per the germline V gene, CDR1 is MNHEY and CDR2 is SMNVEV (reference sequence). As DNA, the CDR3 is TGTGCCAGCAGTCCCTTAGCGGGAGTAGCCAAAAACATTCAGTACTTC. Amino acids: CASSPLAGVAKNIQYF.

The CDR3 region has the DNA TGTGCCAGTAGTCACCCCTCTAGCAACAATGAGCAGTTCTTC. This translates into CASSHPSSNNEQFF. The rearrangement joins TRBV19 to TRBJ2-1; D perhaps matches TRBD2 (5 bases). CDR1 and CDR2 (germline): LNHDA, SQIVND (reference sequence). With 5 bases removed from V and 5 bases from J, the gap between germline ends came to 13 bases. The CDR3 sequence is 14 residues long.

This clone was recorded a few times. The rearrangement joins TRBV19 to TRBJ1-6; the match to TRBD1 covers 7 bases. V shed 4 bases, J shed 11 bases, and the junction held 11 bases outside the gene matches. Germline CDR1 reads LNHDA; CDR2 reads SQIVND (reference sequence). The CDR3 covers 15 residues. The CDR3 is CASSTFRTGGPPLHF. CDR3 DNA sequence: TGTGCCAGTAGTACCTTCCGGACAGGCGGACCACCCCTCCACTTT.

This chain uses TRBV7-3 with TRBJ2-6; TRBD2 aligns across 8 bases. Germline loops: CDR1 SGHTA, CDR2 FQGTGA. The trim removed 4 bases at V and 4 bases at J, leaving 12 bases unmatched. CDR3 length: 18 residues. CDR3 amino acids: CASSSGLVNSLGANVLTF. CDR3 sequence (DNA): TGTGCCAGCAGCTCGGGACTAGTAAACTCTCTGGGGGCCAACGTCCTGACTTTC.

The rearrangement joins TRBV15 to TRBJ2-4; 11 bases are shared with TRBD2. The CDR3 contains 21 residues. V gave up 3 bases and J gave up 0 bases; unmatched junction bases: 16. Germline V gene lookup returns CDR1 LNHNV and CDR2 YYDKDF (reference sequence). The CDR3 loop reads CATSSRRGRGLAELAKNIQYF. The CDR3, as DNA: TGTGCCACCAGCAGTCGAAGGGGCCGGGGACTAGCGGAGCTAGCCAAAAACATTCAGTACTTC.

V and J are TRBV5-1 and TRBJ1-1; 9 positions match TRBD1. V trimming: 5 bases; J trimming: 7 bases; junction bases outside the gene matches: 6. The germline V gene encodes CDR1 SGHRS and CDR2 YFSETQ. This CDR3 has 13 residues. The CDR3 DNA reads as TGCGCCAGCAGTACAGGGGGCGCAATTGAAGCTTTCTTT. It yields the protein CASSTGGAIEAFF.

The chain recombines TRBV10-2 with TRBJ2-1, with 11 positions matching TRBD2. Germline CDR1 and CDR2: WSHSY and SAAADI. J gave up 2 bases and V 5 bases, and 11 bases lay outside the gene matches. The CDR3 has 18 amino acids. CDR3 residues: CASSPLAGGIKAYNEQFF. CDR3 DNA sequence: TGCGCCAGCAGTCCCCTAGCGGGAGGTATTAAAGCCTACAATGAGCAGTTCTTC.

This chain connects TRBV19 to TRBJ2-3, with TRBD1 matching over 9 bases. The CDR3 totals 19 residues. The germline gives CDR1 LNHDA, CDR2 SQIVND (reference sequence). Germline trimming cut 6 bases from V and 2 bases from J; bases unmatched to any gene: 18. CDR3 amino acids: CASRRTGDVHGTLTDTQYF. In DNA, the CDR3 is TGTGCCAGTAGGAGGACAGGGGACGTACACGGGACTCTCACAGATACGCAGTATTTT.

This CDR3 reads CASSLAGVPYNEQFF. DNA of the CDR3: TGTGCCAGCAGCCTAGCGGGAGTTCCCTACAATGAGCAGTTCTTC. This chain joins TRBV9 and TRBJ2-1; 10 bases are a match to TRBD2. In germline, CDR1 is SGDLS, CDR2 YYNGEE. The CDR3 is made up of 15 amino acids. V lost 4 bases to trimming and J lost 2 bases; unmatched junction nucleotides: 3.

The V and J genes are TRBV4-2 and TRBJ2-7; the D gene is possibly TRBD2 (5 bases). Per the germline V gene, CDR1 is LGHNA and CDR2 is YNFKEQ. The CDR3 is made up of 15 amino acids. The V end lost 0 bases, the J end lost 3 bases, and 12 bases lay between the germline ends. Here the CDR3 reads CASSQDPRGNYEQYF. Here the CDR3 DNA reads TGTGCCAGCAGCCAAGATCCCCGAGGGAACTACGAGCAGTACTTC.